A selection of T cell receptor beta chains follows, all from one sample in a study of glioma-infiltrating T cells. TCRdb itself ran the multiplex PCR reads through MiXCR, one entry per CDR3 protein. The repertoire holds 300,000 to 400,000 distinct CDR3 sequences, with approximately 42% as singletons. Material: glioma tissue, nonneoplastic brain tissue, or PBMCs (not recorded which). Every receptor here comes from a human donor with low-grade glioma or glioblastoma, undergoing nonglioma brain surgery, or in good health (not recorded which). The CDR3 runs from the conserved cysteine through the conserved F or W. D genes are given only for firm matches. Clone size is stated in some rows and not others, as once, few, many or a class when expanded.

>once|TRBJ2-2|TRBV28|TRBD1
TGTGCCAGCAGACCGAACGGACAGGGGAGCCCCGGGGAGCTGTCTTTT
CASRPNGQGSPGELSF
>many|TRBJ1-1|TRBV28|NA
TGTGCCAGCATCCTGGCGAGGAGGGCCTTGAACACTGAAGCTTTCTTT
CASILARRALNTEAFF
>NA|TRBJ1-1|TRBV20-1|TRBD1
TGCAGTGCTAGCCCTTTCGGGACAGCGAACACTGAAGCTTTCTTT
CSASPFGTANTEAFF
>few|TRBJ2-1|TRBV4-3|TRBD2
TGCGCCAGCAGCTTGGCCGCCGGACTAGCGGGAGGGAATGAGCAGTTCTTC
CASSLAAGLAGGNEQFF
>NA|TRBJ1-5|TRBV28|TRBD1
TGTGCCAGCCTCGAGGGACAGAGGGTCCCCTCTTCGCCCCAGCATTTT
CASLEGQRVPSSPQHF
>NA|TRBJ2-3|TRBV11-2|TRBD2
TGTGCCAGCAGCTTATTAGTAGCGGGAGCGTTTCTCGTCACAGATACGCAGTATTTT
CASSLLVAGAFLVTDTQYF
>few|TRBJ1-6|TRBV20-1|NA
TGCAGCCATTCCCCAGAAAGCTCCTATAATTCACCCCTCCACTTT
CSHSPESSYNSPLHF
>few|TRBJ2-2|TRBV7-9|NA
TGTGCCAGCAGCTTACTCTATGTCACCGGGGAGCTGTTTTTT
CASSLLYVTGELFF
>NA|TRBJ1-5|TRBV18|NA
TGTGCCAGCTCACCACTACCGTGGACAGCCGATAGCAATCAGCCCCAGCATTTT
CASSPLPWTADSNQPQHF
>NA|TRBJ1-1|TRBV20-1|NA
TGCAGTGCTAGAGTGGCAGGGAATCCCGAGGCTTTCTTT
CSARVAGNPEAFF
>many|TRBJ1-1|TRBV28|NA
TGTGCCAGCACTCGGCACACTGAAGCTTTCTTT
CASTRHTEAFF
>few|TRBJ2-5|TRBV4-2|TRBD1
TGTGCCAGCAGCCCCGCGGGGCTAGCGCAGGGGGCAGAGACCCAGTACTTC
CASSPAGLAQGAETQYF
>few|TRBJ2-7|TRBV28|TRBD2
TGTGCCAGCAGTTTAGGTAGCGGGAGACCAAGCTCCTACGAGCAGTACTTC
CASSLGSGRPSSYEQYF
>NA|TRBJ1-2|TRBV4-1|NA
TGCGCCAGCAGCCCAGTTGGTGCCTATGGCTACACCTTC
CASSPVGAYGYTF
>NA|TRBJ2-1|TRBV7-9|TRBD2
TGTGCCAGCAGCTTAGGTCTGATAGCGGGAGGGCCATATGGCGAGCAGTTCTTC
CASSLGLIAGGPYGEQFF
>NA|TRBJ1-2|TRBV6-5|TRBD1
TGTGCCAGCAGTTACTCGATAGAAGCTGGGACAGGATTACACGGCTACACCTTC
CASSYSIEAGTGLHGYTF